A single sample is the source of the 13 T cell receptor beta chains below, sequenced in a study of T cell repertoires in cytomegalovirus infection (dated by TCRdb to the late 2010s). TCRdb names Illumina HiSeq 1500 as the instrument used. TCRdb ran its own pipeline on the public reads, namely fastp trimming at Q25 and MiXCR clone calling, and kept in-frame beta chains. Duplicate CDR3 protein sequences are folded into a single record with the most common DNA and genes. The sample table contains about 490,000 distinct CDR3 sequences; only one count was recorded for approximately 15% of them. The ten top clones hold approximately 24% of the sample. Sequences were obtained from CD8+ T cells from PBMCs. These receptors were obtained from a human donor in good health (CMV status not recorded). Some clones in this sample may be carry-over from other donors' samples.

The sample holds many counts of this clonotype. This sequence joins TRBV2 and TRBJ1-5, with D unresolved. This CDR3 has 11 residues. CDR1 is SNHLY and CDR2 is FYNNEI in the germline V gene. V lost 8 bases and J lost 6, with 8 bases in between. This CDR3 is CASSGGQPQHF. Written as DNA, the CDR3 is TGTGCCAGCTCTGGAGGTCAGCCCCAGCATTTT. Looking up the rest from reference TRBV2 and TRBJ1-5 gives the full variable domain: EPEVTQTPSHQVTQMGQEVILRCVPISNHLYFYWYRQILGQKVEFLVSFYNNEISEKSEIFDDQFSVERPDGSNFTLKIRSTKLEDSAMYFCASSGGQPQHFGDGTRLSIL.

Notes on this clonotype: This may arise from a read error, as a much more abundant clone is one base away. J is TRBJ2-7 and V is TRBV3-1; 9 positions match TRBD2. CDR3 size: 17 residues. Germline CDR1 LGHDT, CDR2 YNNKEL (reference sequence). CDR3 DNA sequence: TGTGCCAGCAGCCCCGAGTGGAGCGGGAGGTCATCCTACGTGCAGTACTTC. It is translated as CASSPEWSGRSSYVQYF.

This clonotype came up many times. The chain joins TRBV10-3 to TRBJ2-3; a possible D gene is TRBD2 (5 bases). The CDR3 totals 17 residues. Trimming stripped 0 bases from V and 2 bases from J, with 15 bases between. The V gene's germline CDR1 is ENHRY and CDR2 SYGVKD. As DNA, the CDR3 is TGTGCCATCAGTGAGTCGGCTAGCAACGGAATCACAGATACGCAGTATTTT. Translation: CAISESASNGITDTQYF.

This clonotype has more than one count but fewer than ten. The rearrangement links TRBV5-6 to TRBJ2-7; D remains ambiguous. In germline, CDR1 is SGHDT, CDR2 YYEEEE. Trimming shortened V by 0 bases and J by 0 bases, and 13 bases separated the two germline ends. This CDR3 comprises 16 residues. DNA for the CDR3: TGTGCCAGCAGCTTGGGTAGGTCCATCAGCTCCTACGAGCAGTACTTC. Protein: CASSLGRSISSYEQYF.

The CDR3 coding sequence is TGTGCCTGGACTCCAGATTTTGCCGGGGAGCTGTTTTTT. Its protein is CAWTPDFAGELFF. The chain couples TRBV30 to TRBJ2-2; D ambiguous. The CDR3 is 13 residues long. V was clipped by 4 bases and J by 6 bases, with 12 bases between them. The V gene's germline CDR1 is GTSNPN and CDR2 SVGIG (reference sequence).

The chain recombines TRBV9 with TRBJ1-2; D not certain. Germline CDR1 SGDLS, CDR2 YYNGEE. CDR3 length: 13 amino acids. The V gene lost 2 bases and the J gene lost 8 bases, with 13 bases spanning the gap. For the CDR3, the DNA is TGTGCCAGCAGCGTCCCCGAGGCGGACGGCTACACCTTC. Translated, it gives CASSVPEADGYTF.

This clonotype occurred many times. The chain employs TRBV7-9 and TRBJ2-2; 7 bases match TRBD1. After removal of 0 bases from V and 0 bases from J, the junction contained 7 bases not matched to a gene. The CDR3 contains 18 residues. Germline CDR1 is SEHNR and CDR2 is FQNEAQ (reference sequence). The CDR3, as DNA: TGTGCCAGCAGCTTAGCCGCCGGGACAGCCTCGAACACCGGGGAGCTGTTTTTT. Translated: CASSLAAGTASNTGELFF.

The chain carries TRBV20-1 and TRBJ2-7, with unresolved D. Trimming took 2 bases from V and 6 from J, leaving 8 bases between them. Germline assignment: CDR1 DFQATT and CDR2 SNEGSKA (reference sequence). CDR3 length: 11 residues. CDR3 protein: CSARLSSEQYF. As DNA, the CDR3 is TGCAGTGCTAGACTCAGCTCCGAGCAGTACTTC.

The chain combines TRBV3-1 with TRBJ1-2; 8 bases line up with TRBD1. Germline-derived CDR1 and CDR2 are LGHDT and YNNKEL (reference sequence). V lost 1 base to trimming and J lost 4 bases; unmatched junction nucleotides: 5. This CDR3 comprises 15 residues. The CDR3 coding sequence is TGTGCCAGCAGCCAAGGACAGGGGAGATTCTATGGCTACACCTTC. As protein: CASSQGQGRFYGYTF.

The gene calls are TRBV5-1 and TRBJ1-1; 11 bases match TRBD1. The germline gives CDR1 SGHRS, CDR2 YFSETQ. J lost 6 bases, V lost 3 bases, and 13 bases had no gene match. The CDR3 length is 17 residues. CDR3 DNA sequence: TGCGCCAGCAGCTCCAGAACACGGGACAGGGGGGTCCCTGAAGCTTTCTTT. It translates to CASSSRTRDRGVPEAFF.

V gene TRBV20-1 combines with J gene TRBJ2-7; D gene unclear. V was trimmed by 5 bases and J by 0 bases, leaving 8 bases between them. Germline CDR1 reads DFQATT; CDR2 reads SNEGSKA (reference sequence). This CDR3 comprises 12 residues. CDR3 region: CSADRVSYEQYF. CDR3 coding DNA: TGCAGTGCTGACCGGGTCTCCTACGAGCAGTACTTC.

The V call is TRBV10-3, the J call TRBJ2-1; maybe TRBD2 (7 bases). Looked up from germline, CDR1 is ENHRY and CDR2 is SYGVKD. Trimming left V 4 bases short and J 8 bases short, with 15 bases between. CDR3 length equals 14 residues. CDR3 DNA sequence: TGTGCCATCAGTGGGGTGGGGGGGGCGGATGAGCAGTTCTTC. It encodes CAISGVGGADEQFF.

The CDR3 nucleotides are TGTGCCAGCAGCGTAGGAATAGCGGCCAACAATGAGCAGTTCTTC. Translation gives CASSVGIAANNEQFF. The genes are TRBV9 and TRBJ2-1; TRBD2 might be the D (6 bases). V lost 0 bases, J lost 5 bases, and 12 bases lay in between. The germline gives CDR1 SGDLS, CDR2 YYNGEE. The CDR3 is 15 residues long.